These 12 T cell receptor beta chains were sequenced from one sample in a study of T cells in Graves' hyperthyroidism and ophthalmopathy. It was RNA transcripts that yielded the amplified TCR beta CDR3 regions. The primer set for the first-round RT-PCR of the TCR CDR3 was HTBI. TCRdb reanalysed the multiplex PCR reads using MiXCR and keeps one entry per CDR3 protein. This table holds under 800,000 distinct CDR3 sequences, 12% to 15% found once. Sequenced material: blood. These receptors were collected from a young woman with Graves' hyperthyroidism.

This clonotype has ten or more counts. The chain uses TRBV28 and TRBJ1-2, with TRBD1 matching 7 bases. Germline CDR1 reads MDHEN; CDR2 reads SYDVKM. The CDR3 loop spans 11 amino acids. V shed 11 bases, J shed 3 bases, and the junction held 3 bases outside the gene matches. CDR3 bases: TGTGCCGACAGGGACGACTATGGCTACACCTTC. Its protein is CADRDDYGYTF.

This clonotype was recorded many times. V usage is TRBV14 and J usage is TRBJ1-1, with D possibly TRBD1 on 6 matching bases. CDR1 SGHDN and CDR2 FVKESK come from the germline V gene. This CDR3 comprises 14 residues. The V and J ends lost 4 bases and 4 bases respectively, with 13 bases between them. The CDR3 nucleotides read TGTGCCAGCAGCCGAAAAACAGGGAGCACTGAAGCTTTCTTT. Protein sequence: CASSRKTGSTEAFF. Variable domain in full (rest from reference TRBV14 and TRBJ1-1): EAGVTQFPSHSVIEKGQTVTLRCDPISGHDNLYWYRRVMGKEIKFLLHFVKESKQDESGMPNNRFLAERTGGTYSTLKVQPAELEDSGVYFCASSRKTGSTEAFFGQGTRLTVV.

This clonotype has a count of ten or more. The rearrangement links TRBV2 to TRBJ2-1; possibly TRBD2 for D (6 bases). The CDR3 runs 13 residues. V lost 11 bases and J 2 bases, leaving 13 bases between the germline ends. In germline, CDR1 is SNHLY, CDR2 FYNNEI. The CDR3 coding sequence is TGTGCCGGAGGGGTGGGAACCTACAATGAGCAGTTCTTC. This encodes CAGGVGTYNEQFF.

This clonotype was observed many times. The rearrangement uses TRBV11-3 and TRBJ2-3; D perhaps matches TRBD2 (5 bases). Germline CDR1 is SGHNT and CDR2 is YENEEA. The CDR3 loop spans 13 amino acids. V dropped 8 bases and J dropped 3 bases, with 12 bases sitting between them. The chain's CDR3 is CASGAAETDTQYF. In DNA form, the CDR3 reads TGTGCCAGCGGAGCGGCGGAAACAGATACGCAGTATTTT.

This clonotype was recorded many times. The chain uses TRBV13 and TRBJ2-2; D is uncertain. V was clipped by 3 bases and J by 6 bases, with 14 bases between them. CDR1 PRHDT and CDR2 FYEKMQ come from the germline V gene (reference sequence). This CDR3 region has 15 residues. The CDR3 sequence: CASSFNPRVPGELFF. As DNA, the CDR3 is TGTGCCAGCAGCTTTAACCCTAGGGTTCCCGGGGAGCTGTTTTTT.

The chain joins TRBV10-3 to TRBJ2-7; D perhaps matches TRBD1 (5 bases). V gave up 2 bases and J gave up 9 bases, with 20 bases separating them. The length of the CDR3 is 15 residues. CDR1 and CDR2 (germline): ENHRY, SYGVKD. Written as DNA, the CDR3 is TGTGCCATCAGTGAGGACAGCTCCTACGATAAAGGGCAGTACTTC. This sequence encodes CAISEDSSYDKGQYF.

This rearrangement joins TRBV20-1 to TRBJ2-5; D is unclear. The CDR3 loop spans 13 amino acids. V was cut by 6 bases and J by 3 bases, with 14 bases left in between. The germline V gene has CDR1 DFQATT and CDR2 SNEGSKA (reference sequence). In DNA form, the CDR3 reads TGCAGTGCCGAAGAGACCCCCAAAGAGACCCAGTACTTC. Translation gives CSAEETPKETQYF.

V gene TRBV30 combines with J gene TRBJ2-1; TRBD1 might be the D (6 bases). The CDR3 loop spans 17 amino acids. Trimming cost V 0 bases and J 3 bases, with 18 bases left between them. CDR1 is GTSNPN, CDR2 SVGIG, per germline (reference sequence). DNA for the CDR3: TGTGCCTGGAGTGTACAGTGGGGGCAGGGGCACTACAATGAGCAGTTCTTC. It is translated as CAWSVQWGQGHYNEQFF.

This clonotype occurred many times. This chain uses TRBV7-9 with TRBJ1-5; no firm D call. Germline assignment: CDR1 SEHNR and CDR2 FQNEAQ (reference sequence). The CDR3 sequence is 14 residues long. V lost 6 bases and J lost 1, with 10 bases in between. In DNA form, the CDR3 reads TGTGCCAGCAGTACCCCGAGGAGCAATCAGCCCCAGCATTTT. It specifies CASSTPRSNQPQHF.

The J gene is TRBJ1-6, the V gene TRBV11-1; D is perhaps TRBD1 (5 bases). With 5 bases removed from V and 10 bases from J, the gap between germline ends came to 15 bases. The CDR3 totals 14 residues. Germline V gene sequence: CDR1 SGHAT, CDR2 FQDESV (reference sequence). The CDR3 nucleotides are TGTGCCAGCAGCCCCGGGGATCGGGGGTCACCCCTCCACTTT. Amino acids: CASSPGDRGSPLHF.

This clonotype was detected ten times or more. The rearrangement links TRBV7-8 to TRBJ2-3; TRBD2 matches 7 bases. CDR1 SGHVS and CDR2 FQNEAQ come from the germline V gene. The CDR3 length is 16 residues. V shed 1 base, J shed 3 bases, and the junction held 7 bases outside the gene matches. The CDR3 nucleotides are TGTGCCAGCAGCTTAGGTAGCGGGTTGAGAACAGATACGCAGTATTTT. Protein sequence: CASSLGSGLRTDTQYF.

This sequence joins TRBV11-2 and TRBJ2-2; D tentatively fits TRBD1 or TRBD2 (5 bases each). The CDR3 extends over 16 amino acids. V was trimmed by 5 bases and J by 4 bases, leaving 17 bases between them. CDR1 and CDR2 (germline): SGHAT, FQNNGV. The CDR3 here is CASSPREQASTGELFF. DNA for the CDR3: TGTGCCAGCAGCCCCCGGGAACAGGCCTCCACCGGGGAGCTGTTTTTT.